The clone carrying this TCR beta chain has a count of ten or more. Its antigen is not identified. Molecular barcoding with unique molecular identifiers was used for the TCRbeta library. TCRdb ran MiXCR on the PCR reads and lists one entry per CDR3 protein. The data hold 700,000 to 950,000 distinct CDR3 sequences, with about 15% observed a single time. CDR1 SEHNR and CDR2 FQNEAQ come from the germline V gene (reference sequence). The CDR3 sequence is 16 residues long. The V end was cut by 5 bases, the J end by 8 bases, with 22 bases between. The sample is drawn from a study of T-cell reconstitution after alpha-beta-depleted transplantation in children. Study findings and constraints: Expanded graft clones, several hundred of them, were reportedly the source of alpha-beta T cells about two months after transplant. Newly produced T cells mostly accounted for T-cell counts and diversity one year post-transplant. Surviving recipient T cells and thymic progenitors produced the high day-60 TCRbeta diversity seen in some patients.

Specimen: PBMCs, mostly from graft donor cells, collected 360 days after TCRalphabeta/CD19-depleted stem cell transplant. This chain connects TRBV7-9 to TRBJ2-1; tentatively, D is TRBD2 (6 bases). The sequence was obtained from a male patient between 5 and 17 years old who had a stem cell transplant for acute lymphoblastic leukemia, so the T cells may come from the graft donor. The CDR3 region is CASSPRTAGLMDEQFF. The CDR3 region has the DNA TGTGCCAGCAGCCCTAGAACAGCGGGTCTAATGGATGAGCAGTTCTTC. Together with reference TRBV7-9 and TRBJ2-1, the CDR3 gives the full variable domain: DTGVSQNPRHKITKRGQNVTFRCDPISEHNRLYWYRQTLGQGPEFLTYFQNEAQLEKSRLLSDRFSAERPKGSFSTLEIQRTEQGDSAMYLCASSPRTAGLMDEQFFGPGTRLTVL.